A single T cell receptor (beta chain) is shown here with its context. In this sample, this clone turned up once. Its specific antigen is unknown. The input lacks base qualities; no much larger clone sits a single base away. TCRbeta CDR3 regions were amplified from genomic DNA by means of the immunoSEQ Assay, a bias-controlled multiplex PCR. As for the original processing: Within the assay, amplification of reference gene primers was used to estimate how many nucleated cells each sample contained. Sequence reads were collapsed and filtered to measure the absolute abundance of every unique TCRbeta CDR3 rearrangement. For each sample, productive Simpson clonality was calculated as the square root of Simpson's diversity index across productive rearrangements. TCRdb stores this immuneACCESS table with in-frame sequences only. Part of the clones is absent; in the studies checked, under half of the shortfall reflects unresolved V genes, and no reason is known for the rest. Clone size and V and J calls were adopted from that table, with D and trimming inferred from the DNA. This sample comprises 45,000 or so clones, around 90% of them detected only once. The top ten clones comprise 10% to 15% of the sample.

These data originate in a study of blood T cell repertoires in COVID-19 (dated by TCRdb to the early 2020s). Regarding the study in general: Collaborator samples came from the United States, Italy and Spain and covered acute and convalescent phases of COVID-19. The samples were drawn from the first 160 participants of the ongoing ImmuneRACE study and from roughly 1,300 subjects provided by 6 global collaborators. A freely available public database, intended as a resource for researchers studying the immune response to SARS-CoV-2, is where the repertoires were released. The dataset comprised deeply sampled blood TCRbeta repertoires from subjects exposed to, actively infected with, or recovered from COVID-19. The material from the prospective study consisted of cDNA or gDNA derived from T cells, B-cell-depleted T cells, or PBMCs. Where HLA class I and class II types were available, the types were taken from metadata supplied by the sample provider, not from assay-based typing. The sample metadata nearly always contained a de-identified subject ID, COVID-19 status, age in years and sex.

The paper as a whole reports these results and caveats: Clinical and demographic metadata were provided uncurated, with the amount varying by source and participant.

Each collaborating institution followed its own protocols to collect whole blood in K2EDTA tubes. For TCRbeta analysis, collaborators shipped samples as frozen whole blood, isolated PBMCs, or DNA extracted from either of those sample types. Here V drops 3 bases and J drops 5 bases, and the junction holds 8 bases not matched to any gene. CDR1 and CDR2 are read off the germline V gene as SGHTA and FQGNSA. Reading from cysteine to phenylalanine, the CDR3 counts 16 amino acids. The CDR3 DNA has 48 bases and is translated from base 1. This TCR was sampled from a man older than 75 with acute or convalescent COVID-19. Recombination joined TRBV7-2 with TRBJ2-5, with 11 bases aligning to TRBD2. What was sequenced was peripheral blood. The nucleotides are TGTGCCAGCAGCTTGGGACTAGCGGCGCCCGGGGAGACCCAGTACTTC. This gives the protein CASSLGLAAPGETQYF.